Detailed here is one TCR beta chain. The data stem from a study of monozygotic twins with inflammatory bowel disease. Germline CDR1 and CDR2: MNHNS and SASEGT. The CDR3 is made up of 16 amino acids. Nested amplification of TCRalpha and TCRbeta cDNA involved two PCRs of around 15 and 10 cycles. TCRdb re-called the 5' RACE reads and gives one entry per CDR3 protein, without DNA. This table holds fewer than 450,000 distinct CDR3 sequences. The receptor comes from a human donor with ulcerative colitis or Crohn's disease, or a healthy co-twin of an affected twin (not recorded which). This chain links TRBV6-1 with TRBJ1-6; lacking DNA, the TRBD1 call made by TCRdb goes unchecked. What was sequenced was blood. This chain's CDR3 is CASSEDRGTYNSPLHF.